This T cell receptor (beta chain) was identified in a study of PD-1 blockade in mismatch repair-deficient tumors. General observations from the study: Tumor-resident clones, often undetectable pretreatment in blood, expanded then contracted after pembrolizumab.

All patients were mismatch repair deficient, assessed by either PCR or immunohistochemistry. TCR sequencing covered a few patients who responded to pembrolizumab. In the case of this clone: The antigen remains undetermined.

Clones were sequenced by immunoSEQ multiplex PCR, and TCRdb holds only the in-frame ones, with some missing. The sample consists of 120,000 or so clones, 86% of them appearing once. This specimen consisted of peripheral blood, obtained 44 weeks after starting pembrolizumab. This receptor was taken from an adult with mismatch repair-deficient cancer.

CDR3 bases: TGTGCCAGCACCGAGGGAAGGGCGAGCGAGCAGTACTTC. It is translated as CASTEGRASEQYF. The rearrangement uses TRBV6-5 and TRBJ2-7, with D maybe TRBD2 (5 bases). The ends were cut back, 7 bases at V and 6 bases at J, with 16 bases in the middle. The CDR3 has 13 residues. Germline lookup yields CDR1 MNHEY and CDR2 SVGAGI.